These T cell receptor beta chains were read from a single sample in a study of control samples from healthy donors and cancer patients. The repertoire was sequenced with immunoSEQ multiplex PCR; TCRdb's copy has only in-frame clones and lacks some. The data show more than 100,000 clones, 80% to 95% seen once. The sample taken for sequencing was blood. The receptors originated from a man younger than 30 in good health. CDR3s include the opening cysteine and the closing phenylalanine or tryptophan. D genes are given only for firm matches. Clone size appears in some rows only: once, few, many, or a class for an expanded clone.

clone_size j_call v_call d_call cdr3_aa cdr3_nt
once TRBJ2-7 TRBV4-1 TRBD1 CASSPTLQGATYEQYF TGCGCCAGCAGCCCCACCCTACAGGGGGCCACCTACGAGCAGTACTTC
- TRBJ2-1 TRBV6-5 - CASSPWGGIDEQFF TGTGCCAGCAGTCCGTGGGGAGGCATCGATGAGCAGTTCTTC
- TRBJ1-4 TRBV7-2 TRBD1 CASSLQGARGEKLFF TGTGCCAGCAGTTTACAGGGGGCAAGAGGTGAAAAACTGTTTTTT
once TRBJ2-5 TRBV11-2 - CASSAIQGPRGQYF TGTGCCAGCAGCGCGATACAGGGTCCTAGGGGCCAGTACTTC
- TRBJ2-6 TRBV7-9 - CASSLLRGSGANVLTF TGTGCCAGCAGCTTACTCAGGGGCTCTGGGGCCAACGTCCTGACTTTC
- TRBJ1-5 TRBV19 - CASGGDWDQPQHF TGTGCATCCGGCGGGGACTGGGATCAGCCCCAGCATTTT
- TRBJ2-3 TRBV7-2 - CASSPSTDTQYF TGTGCCAGCAGCCCAAGCACAGATACGCAGTATTTT
- TRBJ1-2 TRBV9 - CASSVDRSDGYTF TGTGCCAGCAGCGTAGACAGGTCCGATGGCTACACCTTC
- TRBJ2-5 TRBV7-8 TRBD1 CASSFETGQETQYF TGTGCCAGCAGCTTTGAGACAGGGCAAGAGACCCAGTACTTC
- TRBJ2-7 TRBV6-1 - CASSEVNSYEQYF TGTGCCAGCAGTGAAGTTAACTCCTACGAGCAGTACTTC
- TRBJ1-5 TRBV4-1 - CASSQVEGMLNQPQHF TGCGCCAGCAGCCAAGTTGAGGGCATGTTAAATCAGCCCCAGCATTTT
once TRBJ1-2 TRBV19 TRBD1 CASSIAGGTNYGYTF TGTGCCAGTAGTATAGCAGGGGGTACTAACTATGGCTACACCTTC
- TRBJ2-3 TRBV29-1 - CSVDSGTDTQYF TGCAGCGTTGACAGCGGCACAGATACGCAGTATTTT
- TRBJ2-5 TRBV29-1 - CSVDGLQGSQETQYF TGCAGCGTTGATGGCTTACAGGGATCTCAAGAGACCCAGTACTTC
- TRBJ1-5 TRBV15 - CATSSDQGQPQHF TGTGCCACCAGCTCAGACCAGGGCCAGCCCCAGCATTTT
- TRBJ2-1 TRBV5-1 - CASSSGTRGDEQFF TGCGCCAGCAGCTCCGGGACGCGGGGCGATGAGCAGTTCTTC
- TRBJ2-2 TRBV5-4 - CASSFKGVIGELFF TGTGCCAGCAGCTTCAAAGGGGTTATCGGGGAGCTGTTTTTT
once TRBJ1-3 TRBV3-1/TRBV3-2 - CASSQDPGPGGNTIYF TGTGCCAGCAGCCAAGATCCGGGTCCAGGGGGAAACACCATATATTTT
- TRBJ1-4 TRBV28 TRBD1 CASKLGQGREKLFF TGTGCCAGCAAACTGGGACAGGGAAGGGAAAAACTGTTTTTT
- TRBJ1-1 TRBV5-1 - CASSLWFSGTEAFF TGCGCCAGCAGCTTGTGGTTTTCGGGGACTGAAGCTTTCTTT
- TRBJ1-6 TRBV9 TRBD1 CASSVGQGAYSPLHF TGTGCCAGCAGCGTAGGACAGGGGGCTTATTCACCCCTCCACTTT
- TRBJ2-3 TRBV5-8 TRBD2 CASSPAGPSTDTQYF TGTGCCAGCAGCCCAGCGGGGCCTAGCACAGATACGCAGTATTTT
- TRBJ2-7 TRBV11-2 - CASSLEVGSYEQYF TGTGCCAGCAGCTTAGAAGTGGGCTCCTACGAGCAGTACTTC
- TRBJ2-1 TRBV5-1 - CASSLKSSYNEQFF TGCGCCAGCAGCTTAAAGAGCTCCTACAATGAGCAGTTCTTC
few TRBJ1-3 TRBV30 - CAWADRNTIYF TGTGCCTGGGCCGACCGAAACACCATATATTTT
- TRBJ1-5 TRBV6-1 - CASSEGLGEPQHF TGTGCCAGCAGTGAAGGTCTCGGGGAGCCCCAGCATTTT
- TRBJ1-4 TRBV10-2 TRBD1 CASSESGTGWEKLFF TGCGCCAGCAGTGAGTCGGGGACAGGTTGGGAAAAACTGTTTTTT
- TRBJ2-3 TRBV7-8 TRBD2 CASSREAGGPQDTQYF TGTGCCAGCAGTCGAGAAGCGGGGGGGCCTCAAGATACGCAGTATTTT
- TRBJ1-5 TRBV12-5 TRBD1 CASGLGTGWQPQHF TGTGCTAGTGGTTTGGGGACAGGGTGGCAGCCCCAGCATTTT
- TRBJ2-1 TRBV30 TRBD2 CAWSAGLEYNEQFF TGTGCCTGGAGTGCCGGACTAGAATACAATGAGCAGTTCTTC
- TRBJ2-5 TRBV7-2 TRBD2 CASSIAGTSGFGETQYF TGTGCCAGCAGCATAGCCGGGACTAGCGGGTTTGGGGAGACCCAGTACTTC
- TRBJ2-1 TRBV7-2 - CASSLMGGKGAYNEQFF TGTGCCAGCAGCTTAATGGGCGGGAAGGGAGCCTACAATGAGCAGTTCTTC
- TRBJ1-1 TRBV12-3/TRBV12-4 - CASRRANTEAFF TGTGCCAGCAGGCGGGCGAACACTGAAGCTTTCTTT
- TRBJ2-3 TRBV6-2/TRBV6-3 - CASSYATDTQYF TGTGCCAGCAGTTATGCTACAGATACGCAGTATTTT
- TRBJ1-2 TRBV9 - CASSVGRTANYGYTF TGTGCCAGCAGCGTAGGCCGGACAGCTAACTATGGCTACACCTTC
- TRBJ2-7 TRBV2 - CASSRSPFKGEQYF TGTGCCAGCAGCCGCTCCCCCTTTAAGGGCGAGCAGTACTTC
- TRBJ2-1 TRBV4-3 TRBD2 CASSQIGGGYNEQFF TGCGCCAGCAGCCAAATCGGGGGGGGGTACAATGAGCAGTTCTTC
- TRBJ2-6 TRBV15 TRBD1 CATSSPGQYHSGANVLTF TGTGCCACCAGCAGCCCGGGACAGTACCATTCTGGGGCCAACGTCCTGACTTTC
once TRBJ2-1 TRBV15 TRBD2 CATSRPGTSGYNEQFF TGTGCCACCAGCAGACCAGGGACTAGCGGATACAATGAGCAGTTCTTC
- TRBJ1-1 TRBV5-3 - CARSLRSPRGAFF TGTGCCAGAAGCTTGCGTTCACCCCGGGGGGCTTTCTTT
- TRBJ1-3 TRBV7-2 - CASSLAQDPGNTIYF TGTGCCAGCAGCTTAGCCCAGGATCCTGGAAACACCATATATTTT
- TRBJ1-1 TRBV12-5 - CASGPPTAMNTEAFF TGTGCTAGTGGTCCCCCCACAGCAATGAACACTGAAGCTTTCTTT
- TRBJ1-5 TRBV3-1/TRBV3-2 - CASSLGPEAYQPQHF TGTGCCAGCAGCCTTGGTCCCGAGGCCTATCAGCCCCAGCATTTT
once TRBJ2-5 TRBV6-1 - CASSEGRSGKLGTQYF TGTGCCAGCAGTGAAGGACGTTCCGGGAAATTGGGGACCCAGTACTTC
- TRBJ2-1 TRBV27 TRBD2 CASSLKPGLGNEQFF TGTGCCAGCAGTTTAAAACCCGGACTAGGCAATGAGCAGTTCTTC
- TRBJ1-2 TRBV24-1 TRBD1 CATSDAPGQGPNGYTF TGTGCCACCAGTGATGCCCCGGGACAGGGGCCAAATGGCTACACCTTC
- TRBJ1-1 TRBV7-8 TRBD1 CASSRPTGGKAEAFF TGTGCCAGCAGTCGTCCTACAGGGGGCAAGGCTGAAGCTTTCTTT
- TRBJ1-2 TRBV6-5 - CASSNSGIGGYTF TGTGCCAGCAGTAACTCCGGAATCGGTGGCTACACCTTC
- TRBJ2-1 TRBV18 - CASSPRTGIWDEQFF TGTGCCAGCTCACCCCGAACAGGGATTTGGGATGAGCAGTTCTTC
- TRBJ1-3 TRBV12-5 - CASGPPAGNTIYF TGTGCTAGTGGTCCGCCGGCTGGAAACACCATATATTTT
- TRBJ2-6 TRBV18 TRBD2 CASSPGGSSGANVLTF TGTGCCAGCTCACCGGGCGGGAGCTCTGGGGCCAACGTCCTGACTTTC
few TRBJ1-5 TRBV19 - CASSSAPGPTFYQPQHF TGTGCCAGTAGCAGCGCTCCGGGACCCACCTTTTATCAGCCCCAGCATTTT
- TRBJ2-1 TRBV5-6 - CASTKTPFVLNEQFF TGTGCCAGCACCAAGACTCCCTTCGTTCTCAATGAGCAGTTCTTC